This T cell receptor beta chain was profiled in a study of shared clonotypes between healthy human individuals. Study-level background: The donors, a couple of women and a few men, were aged 18 to 49. Each donor contributed plates that comprised three CD4 naive, three CD4 memory, two CD8 naive and one CD8 memory. Study outcomes and limitations: It was the few donors that limited the genetic and exposure-history diversity represented.

This clone was detected only a few times. The antigen is unknown. Assay used: immunoSEQ multiplex PCR; TCRdb lists only in-frame clones, some missing. The sample holds about 380,000 clones, approximately 96% seen once. Donors comprised healthy HIV-negative adults lacking recent acute infections or vaccinations. Germline V lookup: CDR1 LGHNA, CDR2 YNFKEQ. This CDR3 spans 17 amino acids. The trim removed 0 bases at V and 3 bases at J, leaving 5 bases unmatched. Sequenced material: memory CD8+ T cells sorted from blood. Specified subset: CD45RO+ cells pooled with CCR7-negative TemRA cells. The chain joins TRBV4-2 to TRBJ2-2, with 9 bases fitting TRBD2. The receptor comes from a man between 25 and 39 years old in good health. The CDR3 sequence is CASSQETSGTHTGELFF. CDR3 DNA sequence: TGTGCCAGCAGCCAAGAGACTAGCGGTACACACACCGGGGAGCTGTTTTTT.